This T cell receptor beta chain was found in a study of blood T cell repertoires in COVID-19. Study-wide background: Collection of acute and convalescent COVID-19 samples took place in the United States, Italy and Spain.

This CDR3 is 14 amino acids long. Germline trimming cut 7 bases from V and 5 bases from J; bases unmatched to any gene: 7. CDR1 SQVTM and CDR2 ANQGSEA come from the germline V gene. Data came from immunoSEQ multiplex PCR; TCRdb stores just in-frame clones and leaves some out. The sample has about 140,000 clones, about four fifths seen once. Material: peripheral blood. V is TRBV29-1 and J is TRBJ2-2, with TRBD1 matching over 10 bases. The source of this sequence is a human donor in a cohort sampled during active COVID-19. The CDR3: CSARTGGRTGELFF. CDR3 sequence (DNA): TGCAGCGCTAGGACAGGGGGTCGGACCGGGGAGCTGTTTTTT.